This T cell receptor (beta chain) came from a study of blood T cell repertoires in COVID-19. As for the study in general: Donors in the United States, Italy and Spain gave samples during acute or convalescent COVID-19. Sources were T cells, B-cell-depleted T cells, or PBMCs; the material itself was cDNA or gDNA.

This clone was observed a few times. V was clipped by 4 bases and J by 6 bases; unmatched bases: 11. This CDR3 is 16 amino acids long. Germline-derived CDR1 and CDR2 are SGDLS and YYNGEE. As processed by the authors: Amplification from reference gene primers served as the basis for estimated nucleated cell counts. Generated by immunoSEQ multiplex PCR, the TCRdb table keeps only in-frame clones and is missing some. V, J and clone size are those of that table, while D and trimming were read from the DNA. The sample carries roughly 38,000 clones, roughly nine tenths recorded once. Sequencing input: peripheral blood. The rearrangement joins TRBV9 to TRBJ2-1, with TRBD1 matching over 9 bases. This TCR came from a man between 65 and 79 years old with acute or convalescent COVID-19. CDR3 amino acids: CASSFSGTGTSNEQFF. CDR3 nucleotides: TGTGCCAGCAGCTTCTCAGGGACAGGGACATCCAATGAGCAGTTCTTC.